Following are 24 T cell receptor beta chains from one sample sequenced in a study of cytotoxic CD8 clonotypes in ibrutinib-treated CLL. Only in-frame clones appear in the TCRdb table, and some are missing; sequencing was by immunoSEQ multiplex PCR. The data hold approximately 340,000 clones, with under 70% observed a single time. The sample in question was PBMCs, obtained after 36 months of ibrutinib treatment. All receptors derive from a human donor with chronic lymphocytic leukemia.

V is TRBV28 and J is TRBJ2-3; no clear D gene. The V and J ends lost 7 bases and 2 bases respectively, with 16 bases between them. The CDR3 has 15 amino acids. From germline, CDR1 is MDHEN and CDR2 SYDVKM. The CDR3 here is CASTLPSQSTDTQYF. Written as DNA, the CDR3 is TGTGCCAGCACCCTCCCCAGTCAGTCCACAGATACGCAGTATTTT.

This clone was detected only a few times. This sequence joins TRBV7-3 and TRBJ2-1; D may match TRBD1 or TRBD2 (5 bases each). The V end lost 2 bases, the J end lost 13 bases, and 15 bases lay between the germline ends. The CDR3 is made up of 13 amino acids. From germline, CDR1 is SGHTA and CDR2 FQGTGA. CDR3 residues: CASSLGASSIQFF. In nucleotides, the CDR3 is TGTGCCAGCAGCTTAGGGGCTAGCTCAATCCAGTTCTTC.

In nucleotides, the CDR3 is TGTGCCACCAGCAGGGAGGGTTGGGACAGCTCCTATAATTCACCCCTCCACTTT. Protein sequence: CATSREGWDSSYNSPLHF. The J gene is TRBJ1-6, the V gene TRBV15; 7 bases align to TRBD1. The CDR3 spans 18 residues. From germline, CDR1 is LNHNV and CDR2 YYDKDF (reference sequence). V was pared by 3 bases and J by 0 bases, with 8 bases of the junction left unmatched.

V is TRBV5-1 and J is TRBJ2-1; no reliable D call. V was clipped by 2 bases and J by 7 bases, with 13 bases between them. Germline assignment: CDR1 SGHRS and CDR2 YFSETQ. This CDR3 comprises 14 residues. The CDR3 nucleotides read TGCGCCAGCAGCTTATCTGGCGATATGAATGAGCAGTTCTTC. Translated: CASSLSGDMNEQFF.

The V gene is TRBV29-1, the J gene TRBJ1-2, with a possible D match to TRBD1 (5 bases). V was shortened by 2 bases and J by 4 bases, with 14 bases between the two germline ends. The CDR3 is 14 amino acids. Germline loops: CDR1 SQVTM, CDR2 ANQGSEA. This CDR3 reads CSVEKQTVSYGYTF. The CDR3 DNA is TGCAGCGTTGAAAAACAGACAGTGAGCTATGGCTACACCTTC.

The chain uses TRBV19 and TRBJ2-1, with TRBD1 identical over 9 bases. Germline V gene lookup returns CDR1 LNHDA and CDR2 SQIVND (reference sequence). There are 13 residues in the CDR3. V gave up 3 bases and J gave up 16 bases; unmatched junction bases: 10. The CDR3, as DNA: TGTGCCAGTAGTATCAGGGCCGGGACAGGGTACTTCTTC. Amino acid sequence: CASSIRAGTGYFF.

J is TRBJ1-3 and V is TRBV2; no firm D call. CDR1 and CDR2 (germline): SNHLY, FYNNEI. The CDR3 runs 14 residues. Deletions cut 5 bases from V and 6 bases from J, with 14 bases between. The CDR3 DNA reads TGTGCCAGCAGTTTTCCTTCGGGTTCAAACACCATATATTTT. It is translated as CASSFPSGSNTIYF.

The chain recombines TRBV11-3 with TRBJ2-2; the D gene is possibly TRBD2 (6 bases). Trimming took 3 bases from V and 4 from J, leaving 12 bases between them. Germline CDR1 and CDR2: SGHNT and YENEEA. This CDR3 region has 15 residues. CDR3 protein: CASSLAGSFTGELFF. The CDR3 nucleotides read TGTGCCAGCAGCTTGGCGGGATCTTTCACCGGGGAGCTGTTTTTT.

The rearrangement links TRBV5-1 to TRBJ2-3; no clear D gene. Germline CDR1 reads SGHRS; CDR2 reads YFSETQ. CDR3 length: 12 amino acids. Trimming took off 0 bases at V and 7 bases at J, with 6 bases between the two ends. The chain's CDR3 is CASSLVAHTQYF. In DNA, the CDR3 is TGCGCCAGCAGCTTGGTCGCCCATACGCAGTATTTT.

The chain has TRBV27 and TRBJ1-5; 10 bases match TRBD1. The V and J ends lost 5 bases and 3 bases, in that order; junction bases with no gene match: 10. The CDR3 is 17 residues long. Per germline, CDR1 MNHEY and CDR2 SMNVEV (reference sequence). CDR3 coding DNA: TGTGCCAGCAGTCCCCGTCTGGGGACAGGGGACAATCAGCCCCAGCATTTT. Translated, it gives CASSPRLGTGDNQPQHF.

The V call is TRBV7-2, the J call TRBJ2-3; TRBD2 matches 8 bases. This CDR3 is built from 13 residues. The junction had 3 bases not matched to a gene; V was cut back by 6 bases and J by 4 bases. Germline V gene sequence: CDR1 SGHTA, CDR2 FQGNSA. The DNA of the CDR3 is TGTGCCAGCAGACTAGCGGCGTCAGATACGCAGTATTTT. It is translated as CASRLAASDTQYF.

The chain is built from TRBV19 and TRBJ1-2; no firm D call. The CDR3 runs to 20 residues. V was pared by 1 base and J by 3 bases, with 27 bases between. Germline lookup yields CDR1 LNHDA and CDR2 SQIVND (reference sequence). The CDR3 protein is CASSIGATQGKAKSDYGYTF. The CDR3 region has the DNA TGTGCCAGTAGTATAGGGGCTACCCAAGGTAAGGCGAAGTCGGACTATGGCTACACCTTC.

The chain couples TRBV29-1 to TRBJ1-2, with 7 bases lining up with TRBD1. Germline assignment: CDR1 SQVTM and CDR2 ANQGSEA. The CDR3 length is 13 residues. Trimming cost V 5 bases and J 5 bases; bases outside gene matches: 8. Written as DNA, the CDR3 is TGCAGCGTTAGGACAGGCCAGGGGTATGGCTACACCTTC. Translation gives CSVRTGQGYGYTF.

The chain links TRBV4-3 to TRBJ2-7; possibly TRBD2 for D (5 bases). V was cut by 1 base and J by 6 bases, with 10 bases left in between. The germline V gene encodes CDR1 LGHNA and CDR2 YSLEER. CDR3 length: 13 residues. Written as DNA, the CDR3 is TGCGCCAGCAGCCAAGGGGCTAGCCGCGAGCAGTACTTC. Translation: CASSQGASREQYF.

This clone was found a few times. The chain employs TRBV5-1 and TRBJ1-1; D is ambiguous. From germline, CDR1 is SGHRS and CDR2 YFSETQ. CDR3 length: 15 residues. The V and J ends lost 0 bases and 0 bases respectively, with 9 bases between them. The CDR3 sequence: CASSLARKMNTEAFF. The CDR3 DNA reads TGCGCCAGCAGCTTGGCGAGAAAAATGAACACTGAAGCTTTCTTT.

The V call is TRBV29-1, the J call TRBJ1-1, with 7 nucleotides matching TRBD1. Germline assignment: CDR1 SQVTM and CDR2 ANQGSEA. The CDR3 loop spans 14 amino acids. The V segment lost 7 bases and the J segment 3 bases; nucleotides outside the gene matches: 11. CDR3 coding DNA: TGCAGCGCTTCGACAGGGCTCATTGACACTGAAGCTTTCTTT. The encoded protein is CSASTGLIDTEAFF.

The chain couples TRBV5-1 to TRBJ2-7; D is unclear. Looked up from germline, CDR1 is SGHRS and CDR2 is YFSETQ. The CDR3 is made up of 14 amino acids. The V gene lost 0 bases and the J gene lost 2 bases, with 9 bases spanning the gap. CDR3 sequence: CASSLASSTYEQYF. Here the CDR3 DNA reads TGCGCCAGCAGCTTGGCCTCCTCCACCTACGAGCAGTACTTC.

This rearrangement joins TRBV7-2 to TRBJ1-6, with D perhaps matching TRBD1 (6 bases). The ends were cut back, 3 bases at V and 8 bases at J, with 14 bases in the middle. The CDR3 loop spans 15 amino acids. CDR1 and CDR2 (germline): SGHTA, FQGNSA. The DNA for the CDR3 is TGTGCCAGCAGCTTGGGGGGCCCCGAGGATTCACCCCTCCACTTT. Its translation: CASSLGGPEDSPLHF.

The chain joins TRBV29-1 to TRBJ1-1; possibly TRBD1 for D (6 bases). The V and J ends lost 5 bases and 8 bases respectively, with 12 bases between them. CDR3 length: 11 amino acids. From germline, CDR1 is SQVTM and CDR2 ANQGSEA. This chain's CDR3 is CSVSGGAEAFF. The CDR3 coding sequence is TGCAGCGTTTCGGGGGGGGCAGAAGCTTTCTTT.

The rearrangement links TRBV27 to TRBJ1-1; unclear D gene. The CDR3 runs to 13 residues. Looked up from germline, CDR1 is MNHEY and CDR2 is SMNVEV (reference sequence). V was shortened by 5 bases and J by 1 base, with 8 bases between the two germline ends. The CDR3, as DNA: TGTGCCAGCAGTATCGGTGGGAACACTGAAGCTTTCTTT. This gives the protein CASSIGGNTEAFF.

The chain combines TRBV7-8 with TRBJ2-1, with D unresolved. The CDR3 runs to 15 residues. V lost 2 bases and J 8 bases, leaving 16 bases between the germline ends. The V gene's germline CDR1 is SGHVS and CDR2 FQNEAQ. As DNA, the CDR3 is TGTGCCAGCAGCTTATCTGGGATGCCAGGCGATGAGCAGTTCTTC. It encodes CASSLSGMPGDEQFF.

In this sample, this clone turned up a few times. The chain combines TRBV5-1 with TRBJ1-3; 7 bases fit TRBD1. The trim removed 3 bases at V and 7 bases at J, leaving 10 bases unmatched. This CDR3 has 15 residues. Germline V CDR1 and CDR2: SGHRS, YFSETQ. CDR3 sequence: CASSSRQGRGNTIYF. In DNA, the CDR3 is TGCGCCAGCAGCTCCAGACAGGGCCGTGGGAACACCATATATTTT.

This CDR3 reads CASSSRQGAGEQYF. CDR3 nucleotide sequence: TGTGCCAGCAGTTCCCGACAGGGGGCTGGTGAGCAGTACTTC. This chain joins TRBV27 and TRBJ2-7, with TRBD1 matching 10 bases. Germline values: CDR1 MNHEY, CDR2 SMNVEV (reference sequence). This CDR3 has 14 amino acids. Trimming at V came to 4 bases and at J to 7 bases, leaving 7 bases not matched to a gene.

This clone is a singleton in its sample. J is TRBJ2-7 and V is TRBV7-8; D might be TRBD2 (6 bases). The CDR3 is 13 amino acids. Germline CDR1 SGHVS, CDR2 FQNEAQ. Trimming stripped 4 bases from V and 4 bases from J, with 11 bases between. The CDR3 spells CASSSGTPYEQYF. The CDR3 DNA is TGTGCCAGCAGCTCCGGGACTCCTTACGAGCAGTACTTC.